This TCR beta chain emerged from a study of PD-1 blockade in classical Hodgkin lymphoma. Whole-study results and caveats: No one has yet defined what causes the repertoire differences, which may be disease activity or prior therapy. According to reports, newly diagnosed patients had lower baseline TCR diversity than healthy donors, and relapsed/refractory patients had lower baseline TCR diversity still.

In the case of this clone: The antigen is unknown.

The time point is: newly diagnosed, previously untreated cHL patient sample. Researchers used magnetic negative selection to pull out pure CD4+ T cells from thawed PBMCs. For comparison, PBMCs from newly diagnosed, untreated classical Hodgkin lymphoma were used. The V end lost 3 bases, the J end lost 4 bases, and 10 bases lay between the germline ends. The CDR3 extends over 13 amino acids. From germline, CDR1 is SGHRS and CDR2 YFSETQ. Data came from immunoSEQ multiplex PCR; TCRdb stores just in-frame clones and leaves some out. Of fewer than 30,000 clones in the sample, around 89% were seen once. J is TRBJ1-1 and V is TRBV5-1; D perhaps matches TRBD1 (5 bases). The specimen was CD4+ T cells from blood. This TCR was sampled from a human donor with classical Hodgkin lymphoma. The chain's CDR3 is CASSSEGSTEAFF. For the CDR3, the DNA is TGCGCCAGCAGCTCAGAGGGGAGCACTGAAGCTTTCTTT.